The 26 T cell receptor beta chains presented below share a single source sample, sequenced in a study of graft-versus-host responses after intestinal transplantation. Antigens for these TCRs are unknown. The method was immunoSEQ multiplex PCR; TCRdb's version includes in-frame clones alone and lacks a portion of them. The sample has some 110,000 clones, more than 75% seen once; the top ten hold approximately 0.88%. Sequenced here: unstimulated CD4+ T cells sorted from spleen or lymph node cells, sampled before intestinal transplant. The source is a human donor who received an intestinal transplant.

CDR3 in amino acids: CASSLNGVPQETQYF. As DNA, the CDR3 is TGCGCCAGCAGCTTGAACGGAGTTCCCCAAGAGACCCAGTACTTC. The chain couples TRBV5-1 to TRBJ2-5; D remains unclear. The CDR3 extends over 15 amino acids. Trimming pared 1 base from V and 1 base from J, leaving 11 bases between. Germline V gene lookup returns CDR1 SGHRS and CDR2 YFSETQ.

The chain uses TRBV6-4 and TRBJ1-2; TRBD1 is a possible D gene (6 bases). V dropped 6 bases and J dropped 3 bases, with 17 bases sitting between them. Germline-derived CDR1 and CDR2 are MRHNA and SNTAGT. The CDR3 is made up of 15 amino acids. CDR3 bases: TGTGCCAGCAGACAGGACAGTCTTAAGGACTATGGCTACACCTTC. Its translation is CASRQDSLKDYGYTF.

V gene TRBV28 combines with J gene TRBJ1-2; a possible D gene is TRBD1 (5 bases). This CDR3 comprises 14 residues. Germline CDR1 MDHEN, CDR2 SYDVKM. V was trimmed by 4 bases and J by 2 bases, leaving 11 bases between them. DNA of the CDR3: TGTGCCAGCAGTTCCTGGCAGGGAAACTATGGCTACACCTTC. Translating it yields CASSSWQGNYGYTF.

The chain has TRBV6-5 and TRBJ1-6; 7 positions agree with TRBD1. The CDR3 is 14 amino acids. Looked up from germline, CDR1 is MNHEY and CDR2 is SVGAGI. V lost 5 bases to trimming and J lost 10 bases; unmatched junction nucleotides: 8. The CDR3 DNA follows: TGTGCCAGCAGTCGAGACAGGGTTAGGTCACCCCTCCACTTT. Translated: CASSRDRVRSPLHF.

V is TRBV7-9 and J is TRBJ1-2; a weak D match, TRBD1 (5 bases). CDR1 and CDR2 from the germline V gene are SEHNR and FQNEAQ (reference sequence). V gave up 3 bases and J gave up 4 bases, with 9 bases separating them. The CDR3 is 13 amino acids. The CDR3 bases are TGTGCCAGCAGCTTCCAGGGCCTCTATGGCTACACCTTC. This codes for CASSFQGLYGYTF.

For the CDR3, the DNA is TGTGCCAGCAGTGTACACAGGGGCCTTAATGAAAAACTGTTTTTT. Its protein product is CASSVHRGLNEKLFF. The chain recombines TRBV25-1 with TRBJ1-4; 7 bases agree with TRBD1. Germline assignment: CDR1 MGHDK and CDR2 SYGVNS. V lost 4 bases and J lost 4; bases outside the gene matches: 6. There are 15 residues in the CDR3.

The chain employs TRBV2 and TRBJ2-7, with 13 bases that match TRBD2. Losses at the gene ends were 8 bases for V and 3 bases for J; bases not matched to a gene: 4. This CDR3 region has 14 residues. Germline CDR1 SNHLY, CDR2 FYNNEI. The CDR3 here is CASQGTSGNYEQYF. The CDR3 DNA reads TGTGCCAGCCAAGGGACTAGCGGGAACTACGAGCAGTACTTC.

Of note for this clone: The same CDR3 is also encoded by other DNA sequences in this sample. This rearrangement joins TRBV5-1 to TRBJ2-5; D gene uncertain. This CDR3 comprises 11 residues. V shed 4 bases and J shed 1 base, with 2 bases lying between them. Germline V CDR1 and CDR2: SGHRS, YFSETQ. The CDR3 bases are TGCGCCAGCAGCCTCCAAGAGACCCAGTACTTC. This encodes CASSLQETQYF. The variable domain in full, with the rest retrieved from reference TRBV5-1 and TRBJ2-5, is KAGVTQTPRYLIKTRGQQVTLSCSPISGHRSVSWYQQTPGQGLQFLFEYFSETQRNKGNFPGRFSGRQFSNSRSEMNVSTLELGDSALYLCASSLQETQYFGPGTRLLVL.

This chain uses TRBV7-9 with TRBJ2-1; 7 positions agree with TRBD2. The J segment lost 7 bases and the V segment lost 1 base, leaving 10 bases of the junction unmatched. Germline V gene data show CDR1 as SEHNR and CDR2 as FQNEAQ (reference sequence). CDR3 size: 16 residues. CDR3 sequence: CASSLDLWLAVNEQFF. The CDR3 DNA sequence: TGTGCCAGCAGCTTAGATTTGTGGCTAGCGGTTAATGAGCAGTTCTTC.

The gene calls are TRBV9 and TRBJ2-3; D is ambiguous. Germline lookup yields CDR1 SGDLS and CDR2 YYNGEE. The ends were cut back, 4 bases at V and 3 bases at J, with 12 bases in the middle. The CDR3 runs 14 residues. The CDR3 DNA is TGTGCCAGCAGCCGGAGAAGTGAGACAGATACGCAGTATTTT. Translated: CASSRRSETDTQYF.

The CDR3 region is CASSLLFGQGGDTGELFF. DNA of the CDR3: TGTGCCAGCAGCTTACTTTTTGGACAGGGAGGAGACACCGGGGAGCTGTTTTTT. The chain uses TRBV7-6 and TRBJ2-2, with 8 positions matching TRBD1. The CDR3 has 18 residues. V shed 2 bases, J shed 3 bases, and the junction held 11 bases outside the gene matches. Germline V gene sequence: CDR1 SGHVS, CDR2 FNYEAQ. The variable domain in full, with the rest retrieved from reference TRBV7-6 and TRBJ2-2, is GAGVSQSPRYKVTKRGQDVALRCDPISGHVSLYWYRQALGQGPEFLTYFNYEAQQDKSGLPNDRFSAERPEGSISTLTIQRTEQRDSAMYRCASSLLFGQGGDTGELFFGEGSRLTVL.

CDR3 sequence (DNA): TGTGCCAGCAGCTTAAAAGGCGCTGAGCAGTTCTTC. The encoded protein is CASSLKGAEQFF. The chain is built from TRBV7-9 and TRBJ2-1; D is unclear. The V gene lost 2 bases and the J gene lost 9 bases, with 8 bases spanning the gap. Germline V gene lookup returns CDR1 SEHNR and CDR2 FQNEAQ (reference sequence). The CDR3 totals 12 residues.

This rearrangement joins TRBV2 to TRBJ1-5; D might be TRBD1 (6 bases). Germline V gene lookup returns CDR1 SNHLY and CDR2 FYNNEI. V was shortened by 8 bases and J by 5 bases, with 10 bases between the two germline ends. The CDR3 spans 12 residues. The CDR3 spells CASQGQDQPQHF. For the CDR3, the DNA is TGTGCCAGCCAGGGGCAGGATCAGCCCCAGCATTTT.

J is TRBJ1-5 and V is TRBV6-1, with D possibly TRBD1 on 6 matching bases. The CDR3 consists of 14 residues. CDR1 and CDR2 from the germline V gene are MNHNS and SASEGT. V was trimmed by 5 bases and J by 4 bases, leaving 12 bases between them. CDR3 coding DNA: TGTGCCAGCAGTCTTACAGGGACGAATCAGCCCCAGCATTTT. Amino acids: CASSLTGTNQPQHF.

CDR3 in amino acids: CASSLGQGASEQYF. In DNA, the CDR3 is TGTGCCAGCAGCCTCGGACAGGGGGCGTCCGAGCAGTACTTC. The gene calls are TRBV7-3 and TRBJ2-7; 11 nucleotides agree with TRBD1. V lost 5 bases to trimming and J lost 6 bases; unmatched junction nucleotides: 6. CDR3 length: 14 amino acids. From germline, CDR1 is SGHTA and CDR2 FQGTGA.

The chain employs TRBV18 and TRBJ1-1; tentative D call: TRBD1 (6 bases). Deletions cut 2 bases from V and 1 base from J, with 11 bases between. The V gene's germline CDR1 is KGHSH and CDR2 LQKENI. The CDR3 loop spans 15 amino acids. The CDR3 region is CASSPLGGANTEAFF. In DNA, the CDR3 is TGTGCCAGCTCACCATTGGGGGGCGCGAACACTGAAGCTTTCTTT.

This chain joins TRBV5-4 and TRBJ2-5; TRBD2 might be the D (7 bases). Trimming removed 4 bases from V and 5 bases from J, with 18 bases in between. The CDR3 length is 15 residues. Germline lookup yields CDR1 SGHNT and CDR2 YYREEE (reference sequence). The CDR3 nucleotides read TGTGCCAGCAGCCTAGGGACCGGGGGGCATGAGACCCAGTACTTC. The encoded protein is CASSLGTGGHETQYF.

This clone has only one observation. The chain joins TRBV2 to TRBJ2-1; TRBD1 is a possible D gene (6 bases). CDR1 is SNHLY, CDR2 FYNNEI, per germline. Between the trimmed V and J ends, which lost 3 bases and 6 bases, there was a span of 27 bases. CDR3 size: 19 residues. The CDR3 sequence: CASSDLASREPGQSNEQFF. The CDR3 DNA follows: TGTGCCAGCAGTGACCTCGCCTCACGAGAACCGGGACAAAGCAATGAGCAGTTCTTC.

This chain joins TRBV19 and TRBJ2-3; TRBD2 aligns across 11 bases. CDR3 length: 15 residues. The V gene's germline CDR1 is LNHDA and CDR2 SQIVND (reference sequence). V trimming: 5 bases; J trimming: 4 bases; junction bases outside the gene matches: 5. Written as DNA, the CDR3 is TGTGCCAGTAGTGTCGAACTAGCGGGAGCAGATACGCAGTATTTT. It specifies CASSVELAGADTQYF.

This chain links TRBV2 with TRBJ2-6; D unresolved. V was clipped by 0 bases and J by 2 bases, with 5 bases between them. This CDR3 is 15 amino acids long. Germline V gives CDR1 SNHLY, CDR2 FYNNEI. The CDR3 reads CASSEALPGANVLTF. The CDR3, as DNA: TGTGCCAGCAGTGAAGCGCTACCTGGGGCCAACGTCCTGACTTTC.

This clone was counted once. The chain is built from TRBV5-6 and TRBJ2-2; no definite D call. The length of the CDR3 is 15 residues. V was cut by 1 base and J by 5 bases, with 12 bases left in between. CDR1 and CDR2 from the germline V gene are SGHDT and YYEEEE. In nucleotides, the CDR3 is TGTGCCAGCAGCTTGTTAGCAGTACTGACCGGGGAGCTGTTTTTT. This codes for CASSLLAVLTGELFF.

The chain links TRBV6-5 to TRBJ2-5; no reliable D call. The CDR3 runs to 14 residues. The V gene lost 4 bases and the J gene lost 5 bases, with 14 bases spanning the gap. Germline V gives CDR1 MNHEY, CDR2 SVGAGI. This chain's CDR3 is CASSFQPAGETQYF. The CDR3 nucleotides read TGTGCCAGCAGTTTTCAGCCAGCCGGGGAGACCCAGTACTTC.

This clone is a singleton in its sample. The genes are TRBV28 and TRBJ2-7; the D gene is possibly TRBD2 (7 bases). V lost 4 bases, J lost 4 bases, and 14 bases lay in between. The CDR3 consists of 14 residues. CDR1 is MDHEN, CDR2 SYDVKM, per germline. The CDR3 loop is CASSSPGGEYEQYF. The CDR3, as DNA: TGTGCCAGCAGTTCCCCGGGGGGCGAGTACGAGCAGTACTTC. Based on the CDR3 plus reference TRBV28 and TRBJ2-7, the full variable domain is DVKVTQSSRYLVKRTGEKVFLECVQDMDHENMFWYRQDPGLGLRLIYFSYDVKMKEKGDIPEGYSVSREKKERFSLILESASTNQTSMYLCASSSPGGEYEQYFGPGTRLTVT.

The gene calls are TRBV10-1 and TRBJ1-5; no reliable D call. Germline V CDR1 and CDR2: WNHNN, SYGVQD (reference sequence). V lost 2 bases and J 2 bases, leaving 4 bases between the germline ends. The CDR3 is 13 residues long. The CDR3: CASSEGGNQPQHF. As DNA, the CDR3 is TGCGCCAGCAGTGAGGGGGGCAATCAGCCCCAGCATTTT.

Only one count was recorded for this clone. CDR3 in DNA: TGTGCCAGCAGCGTAGATAGGTTCGGGTTTGGGGGCCAAGAGACCCAGTACTTC. Its protein product is CASSVDRFGFGGQETQYF. The V gene is TRBV9, the J gene TRBJ2-5; D is tentatively TRBD1 or TRBD2 (5 bases each). Trimming removed 0 bases at V and 1 base at J, with 19 bases between. There are 18 residues in the CDR3. Germline V CDR1 and CDR2: SGDLS, YYNGEE.

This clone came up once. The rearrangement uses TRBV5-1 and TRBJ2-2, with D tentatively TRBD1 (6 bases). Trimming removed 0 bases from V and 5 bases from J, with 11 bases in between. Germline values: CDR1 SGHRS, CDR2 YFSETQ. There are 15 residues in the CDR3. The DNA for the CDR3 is TGCGCCAGCAGCTTGGGGGGGCGAGGTACCGGGGAGCTGTTTTTT. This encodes CASSLGGRGTGELFF.